This note documents a single TCR beta chain sequence. As yet, its antigen is unknown. The read ends 3 residues early relative to the CDR3; the germline J gene fills the gap. These data originate in a study of T cells in women clearing cervical HPV infection. Study-wide findings and caveats: CIN3+ cases had significantly higher TCR repertoire richness than controls, but evenness did not differ. Effector/memory and HPV-specific T cells were not isolated, and association timing is unknown.

In germline, CDR1 is ENHRY, CDR2 SYGVKD. This CDR3 has 13 residues. The V gene lost 10 bases and the J gene lost 2 bases, with 12 bases spanning the gap. TCRdb's copy holds only in-frame clones and misses some; the assay was immunoSEQ multiplex PCR. The sample data list 40,000 or so clones. The clonotype comes from a woman between 18 and 70 years old with a cervical HPV16 infection that either progressed to CIN3+ or cleared (not recorded which). The V call is TRBV10-3, the J call TRBJ1-5; D is unclear. Sequencing used blood buffy coat. CDR3 DNA, as far as it was read: TGTGCCACCAACAGCGGCGGCAATCAGCCC. Translating gives CATNSGGNQP. The CDR3 in its entirety is CATNSGGNQPQHF.